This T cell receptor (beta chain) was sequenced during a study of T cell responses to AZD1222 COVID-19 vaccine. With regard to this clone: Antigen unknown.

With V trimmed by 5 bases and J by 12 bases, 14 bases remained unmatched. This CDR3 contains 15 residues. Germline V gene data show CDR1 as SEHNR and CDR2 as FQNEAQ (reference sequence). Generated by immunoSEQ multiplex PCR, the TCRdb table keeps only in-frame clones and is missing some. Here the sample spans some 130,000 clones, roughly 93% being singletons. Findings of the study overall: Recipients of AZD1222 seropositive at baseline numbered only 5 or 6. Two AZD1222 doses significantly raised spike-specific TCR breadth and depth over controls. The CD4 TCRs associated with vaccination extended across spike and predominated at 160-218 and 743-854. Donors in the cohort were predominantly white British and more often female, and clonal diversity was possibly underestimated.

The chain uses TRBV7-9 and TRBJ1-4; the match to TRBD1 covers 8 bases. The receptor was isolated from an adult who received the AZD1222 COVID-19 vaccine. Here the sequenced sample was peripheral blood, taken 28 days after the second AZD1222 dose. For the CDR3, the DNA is TGTGCCAGCAGCGCCGGGACAGGAGCCTTGGGGGAACTGTTTTTT. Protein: CASSAGTGALGELFF.